A selection of T cell receptor beta chains follows, all from one sample in a study of T cell repertoires in cytomegalovirus infection. TCRdb re-called the reads with MiXCR, one entry per CDR3 protein. Of 84,000 or so distinct CDR3 sequences listed, 45% to 50% are singletons. These receptors are not linked to any known antigen. The sample was CD8+ T cells from cultured PBMCs, taken from culture after CMV antigen stimulation. The source of these receptors is a human donor in good health (CMV status not recorded). Some clones in this sample may be carry-over from other donors' samples. Each CDR3 is given with its conserved first and last residue. Each record gives: CDR3 DNA, CDR3 protein, D gene, CDR3 length, V gene, J gene, clone size. A D gene is named only where the DNA matches it firmly. Size is stated for part of the rows, as once, few or many counts, or as a class when the clone is expanded.

cdr3_nt: TGTGCCAGCAGCTCGTTGACTAGCGGTGTCTCCTACGAGCAGTACTTC; cdr3_aa: CASSSLTSGVSYEQYF; d_call: TRBD2; cdr3_length: 16; v_call: TRBV5-4; j_call: TRBJ2-7; clone_size: few
cdr3_nt: TGTGCCAGCAGTGAACACAGGGGGGCGAGAAGGGGAGATGGCTACACCTTC; cdr3_aa: CASSEHRGARRGDGYTF; d_call: TRBD1; cdr3_length: 17; v_call: TRBV2; j_call: TRBJ1-2; clone_size: once
cdr3_nt: TGTGCCAGCAGCCAAAATCTAGCGGGCTCCGATATCTACAATGAGCAGTTCTTC; cdr3_aa: CASSQNLAGSDIYNEQFF; d_call: TRBD2; cdr3_length: 18; v_call: TRBV7-8; j_call: TRBJ2-1; clone_size: NA
cdr3_nt: TGTGCCAGCAGCTTAGCGCAGGGGGCAGACACTGAAGCTTTCTTT; cdr3_aa: CASSLAQGADTEAFF; d_call: TRBD1; cdr3_length: 15; v_call: TRBV7-6; j_call: TRBJ1-1; clone_size: NA
cdr3_nt: TGTGCCAGCAGCCCCGAGATGGCGCAGGGTCACGAGCAGTTCTTC; cdr3_aa: CASSPEMAQGHEQFF; d_call: NA; cdr3_length: 15; v_call: TRBV3-1; j_call: TRBJ2-1; clone_size: NA
cdr3_nt: TGTGCCAGCATCCAGGGGGACAGGACCTACAATGAGCAGTTCTTC; cdr3_aa: CASIQGDRTYNEQFF; d_call: TRBD1; cdr3_length: 15; v_call: TRBV6-2/TRBV6-3; j_call: TRBJ2-1; clone_size: NA
cdr3_nt: TGTGCCAGCAGCTTAGCGAACGGAGAGCAGTTCTTC; cdr3_aa: CASSLANGEQFF; d_call: NA; cdr3_length: 12; v_call: TRBV7-6; j_call: TRBJ2-1; clone_size: NA
cdr3_nt: TGTGCCAGCAGTTTATCTTTCGGTCAGGGATCCTATAATTCACCCCTCCACTTT; cdr3_aa: CASSLSFGQGSYNSPLHF; d_call: NA; cdr3_length: 18; v_call: TRBV27; j_call: TRBJ1-6; clone_size: few
cdr3_nt: TGTGCCACCTCGGGGGGGGCGAGCCACGAGCAGTACTTC; cdr3_aa: CATSGGASHEQYF; d_call: TRBD2; cdr3_length: 13; v_call: TRBV27; j_call: TRBJ2-7; clone_size: NA
cdr3_nt: TGTGCCAGCAGTTACTGGGGGGGAAACCTCTACAATGAGCAGTTCTTC; cdr3_aa: CASSYWGGNLYNEQFF; d_call: TRBD2; cdr3_length: 16; v_call: TRBV6-5; j_call: TRBJ2-1; clone_size: NA
cdr3_nt: TGCAGTGCTAGAGATGGACAGGGCTTACACTATGGCTACACCTTC; cdr3_aa: CSARDGQGLHYGYTF; d_call: TRBD1; cdr3_length: 15; v_call: TRBV20-1; j_call: TRBJ1-2; clone_size: NA
cdr3_nt: TGTGCCAGCAGCGTTAGCGGGAGGGAGCAGTTCTTC; cdr3_aa: CASSVSGREQFF; d_call: TRBD2; cdr3_length: 12; v_call: TRBV4-2; j_call: TRBJ2-1; clone_size: NA
cdr3_nt: TGTGCCAGCAGCTTATTAGACATCCATAACTATGGCTACACCTTC; cdr3_aa: CASSLLDIHNYGYTF; d_call: NA; cdr3_length: 15; v_call: TRBV7-9; j_call: TRBJ1-2; clone_size: few
cdr3_nt: TGTGCCATCAGTGAGTCAGGTCTGAACAATGAGCAGTTCTTC; cdr3_aa: CAISESGLNNEQFF; d_call: NA; cdr3_length: 14; v_call: TRBV10-3; j_call: TRBJ2-1; clone_size: few
cdr3_nt: TGTGCCAGCAGCTCGGAAGCGTGGGACAGGGGTTTCAACGAGCAGTACTTC; cdr3_aa: CASSSEAWDRGFNEQYF; d_call: TRBD1; cdr3_length: 17; v_call: TRBV7-9; j_call: TRBJ2-7; clone_size: few
cdr3_nt: TGTGCCAGCAGCTTGGCTGGCAGGGAAACCTACAATGAGCAGTTCTTC; cdr3_aa: CASSLAGRETYNEQFF; d_call: NA; cdr3_length: 16; v_call: TRBV5-4; j_call: TRBJ2-1; clone_size: NA
cdr3_nt: TGTGCCAGCAGCTTAACAGTGAGGTCTGTTAGGACTGAAGCTTTCTTT; cdr3_aa: CASSLTVRSVRTEAFF; d_call: NA; cdr3_length: 16; v_call: TRBV7-2; j_call: TRBJ1-1; clone_size: NA
cdr3_nt: TGTGCCAGCAGCACAAGACAGGGAAAAGAGACCCAGTACTTC; cdr3_aa: CASSTRQGKETQYF; d_call: TRBD1; cdr3_length: 14; v_call: TRBV7-8; j_call: TRBJ2-5; clone_size: few
cdr3_nt: TGTGCCAGCAGTTTATCGATCTCAGGGGGCGAGGTGGCCAATGAGCAGTTCTTC; cdr3_aa: CASSLSISGGEVANEQFF; d_call: TRBD1; cdr3_length: 18; v_call: TRBV27; j_call: TRBJ2-1; clone_size: NA
cdr3_nt: TGTGCCAGCAGACAGGGACTAGCGGGGCCTGATGGACGGTTCTTC; cdr3_aa: CASRQGLAGPDGRFF; d_call: TRBD2; cdr3_length: 15; v_call: TRBV12-3/TRBV12-4; j_call: TRBJ2-1; clone_size: NA
cdr3_nt: TGTGCCAGCAGCGTCCCGGGACAGGGGTCCTCGGAGTACAATGAGCAGTTCTTC; cdr3_aa: CASSVPGQGSSEYNEQFF; d_call: TRBD1; cdr3_length: 18; v_call: TRBV7-6; j_call: TRBJ2-1; clone_size: NA
cdr3_nt: TGTGCCAGCTCCCCGCCTGAAACGACCTACGAGCAGTACTTC; cdr3_aa: CASSPPETTYEQYF; d_call: NA; cdr3_length: 14; v_call: TRBV15; j_call: TRBJ2-7; clone_size: NA
cdr3_nt: TGTGCCAGCAGTTTGTTCTACAGGGGGCGAGGCCAGCCCCAGCATTTT; cdr3_aa: CASSLFYRGRGQPQHF; d_call: TRBD1; cdr3_length: 16; v_call: TRBV28; j_call: TRBJ1-5; clone_size: NA
cdr3_nt: TGTGCCAGCAGCGGGAGGGGCGATGAGCAGTTCTTC; cdr3_aa: CASSGRGDEQFF; d_call: TRBD2; cdr3_length: 12; v_call: TRBV5-7; j_call: TRBJ2-1; clone_size: NA
cdr3_nt: TGTGCCAGCAGCCGCCGGAGAAATGAAAAACTGTTTTTT; cdr3_aa: CASSRRRNEKLFF; d_call: NA; cdr3_length: 13; v_call: TRBV5-6; j_call: TRBJ1-4; clone_size: NA
cdr3_nt: TGTGCCAGCAGTTTAATGGGAATCGGATCCTACGAGCAGTACTTC; cdr3_aa: CASSLMGIGSYEQYF; d_call: NA; cdr3_length: 15; v_call: TRBV12-3/TRBV12-4; j_call: TRBJ2-7; clone_size: NA
cdr3_nt: TGTGCCAGCAGCTTGGGGACAGGGCTATCATACGAGCAGTACTTC; cdr3_aa: CASSLGTGLSYEQYF; d_call: TRBD1; cdr3_length: 15; v_call: TRBV7-9; j_call: TRBJ2-7; clone_size: NA
cdr3_nt: TGTGCCAGCAGCTCCCCGATCCAGACGGATAACACCGGGGAGCTGTTTTTT; cdr3_aa: CASSSPIQTDNTGELFF; d_call: NA; cdr3_length: 17; v_call: TRBV11-3; j_call: TRBJ2-2; clone_size: few
cdr3_nt: TGTGCCAGCAGCCAAGATCAGCGGGGGGTTAATGAGCAGTTCTTC; cdr3_aa: CASSQDQRGVNEQFF; d_call: TRBD2; cdr3_length: 15; v_call: TRBV4-2; j_call: TRBJ2-1; clone_size: NA
cdr3_nt: TGTGCCAGCAGTTTAGAGACAGGGGTGGCCACTGAAGCTTTCTTT; cdr3_aa: CASSLETGVATEAFF; d_call: TRBD1; cdr3_length: 15; v_call: TRBV28; j_call: TRBJ1-1; clone_size: NA
cdr3_nt: TGTGCCAGCAGCTCCATGGGACAGGGTATTCCCGGGGAGCTGTTTTTT; cdr3_aa: CASSSMGQGIPGELFF; d_call: TRBD1; cdr3_length: 16; v_call: TRBV7-2; j_call: TRBJ2-2; clone_size: NA
cdr3_nt: TGTGCCAGCAGCCAAGCGGGTCGATTGACAGGGGATTCACCCCTCCACTTT; cdr3_aa: CASSQAGRLTGDSPLHF; d_call: TRBD1; cdr3_length: 17; v_call: TRBV4-2; j_call: TRBJ1-6; clone_size: many
cdr3_nt: TGTGCCAGCGAGGGGGCGAGCTCTGGAAACACCATATATTTT; cdr3_aa: CASEGASSGNTIYF; d_call: TRBD1; cdr3_length: 14; v_call: TRBV28; j_call: TRBJ1-3; clone_size: NA
cdr3_nt: TGTGCCAGCAGCTATGGGGACAGGGGGCGGGAGCAGTACTTC; cdr3_aa: CASSYGDRGREQYF; d_call: TRBD1; cdr3_length: 14; v_call: TRBV7-6; j_call: TRBJ2-7; clone_size: NA
cdr3_nt: TGTGCCAGCAGTTACAAACTTGGACAGGAGTTCCCTAGAGGTCTAGCGGGCTACAATGAGCAGTTCTTC; cdr3_aa: CASSYKLGQEFPRGLAGYNEQFF; d_call: NA; cdr3_length: 23; v_call: TRBV6-2/TRBV6-3; j_call: TRBJ2-1; clone_size: NA
cdr3_nt: TGTGCCAGCAGTTCCCGGGCAGGGGGCACAGATACGCAGTATTTT; cdr3_aa: CASSSRAGGTDTQYF; d_call: NA; cdr3_length: 15; v_call: TRBV7-3; j_call: TRBJ2-3; clone_size: NA
cdr3_nt: TGCGCCAGCAGCCAGAACAGGGGCGGCACTGAAGCTTTCTTT; cdr3_aa: CASSQNRGGTEAFF; d_call: TRBD1; cdr3_length: 14; v_call: TRBV4-1; j_call: TRBJ1-1; clone_size: once
cdr3_nt: TGTGCCAGCAGTCTCCCCAGCCGGGAGGGAGCAAGCTCCTACGAGCAGTACTTC; cdr3_aa: CASSLPSREGASSYEQYF; d_call: TRBD2; cdr3_length: 18; v_call: TRBV28; j_call: TRBJ2-7; clone_size: NA
cdr3_nt: TGTGCCAGCAGCTTAGGACCGGGGACAGGTGCAACTAATGAAAAACTGTTTTTT; cdr3_aa: CASSLGPGTGATNEKLFF; d_call: TRBD1; cdr3_length: 18; v_call: TRBV11-2; j_call: TRBJ1-4; clone_size: once
cdr3_nt: TGTGCCAGCAGCTCACAGGCTCGAGCTAACTATGGCTACACCTTC; cdr3_aa: CASSSQARANYGYTF; d_call: NA; cdr3_length: 15; v_call: TRBV7-4; j_call: TRBJ1-2; clone_size: NA
cdr3_nt: TGTGCCAGCAGCCAAACCGCTGGACGGGACCAAGAGACCCAGTACTTC; cdr3_aa: CASSQTAGRDQETQYF; d_call: NA; cdr3_length: 16; v_call: TRBV3-1; j_call: TRBJ2-5; clone_size: many
cdr3_nt: TGTGCCAGCAGTGAATATGGGGACAGTGACGGTGACTATGGCTACACCTTC; cdr3_aa: CASSEYGDSDGDYGYTF; d_call: TRBD1; cdr3_length: 17; v_call: TRBV6-1; j_call: TRBJ1-2; clone_size: NA
cdr3_nt: TGTGCCAGCAGTTTATCGGTCCGCATACCTGAAGCTTTCTTT; cdr3_aa: CASSLSVRIPEAFF; d_call: NA; cdr3_length: 14; v_call: TRBV27; j_call: TRBJ1-1; clone_size: NA
cdr3_nt: TGTGCCAGCAGCGCAGGGACACCCTCCCGGGGGGAGCAGTACTTC; cdr3_aa: CASSAGTPSRGEQYF; d_call: NA; cdr3_length: 15; v_call: TRBV11-2; j_call: TRBJ2-7; clone_size: many
cdr3_nt: TGCAGCGTTGAAGGCCCTGGACAGAACACTGAAGCTTTCTTT; cdr3_aa: CSVEGPGQNTEAFF; d_call: NA; cdr3_length: 14; v_call: TRBV29-1; j_call: TRBJ1-1; clone_size: NA
cdr3_nt: TGCGCCAGCAGCCAAGAGACAGGGAGGACCTACGAGCAGTACTTC; cdr3_aa: CASSQETGRTYEQYF; d_call: NA; cdr3_length: 15; v_call: TRBV4-1; j_call: TRBJ2-7; clone_size: NA
cdr3_nt: TGTGCCAGCAGCCTGGACACAGGGATCATGAACACTGAAGCTTTCTTT; cdr3_aa: CASSLDTGIMNTEAFF; d_call: NA; cdr3_length: 16; v_call: TRBV4-2; j_call: TRBJ1-1; clone_size: few
cdr3_nt: TGTGCCACCCGTGGCGACGGGGCCAATCAGCCCCAGCATTTT; cdr3_aa: CATRGDGANQPQHF; d_call: NA; cdr3_length: 14; v_call: TRBV10-3; j_call: TRBJ1-5; clone_size: few
cdr3_nt: TGTGCCAGCAGCCGTCCGGGGGGGCGTACAGATACGCAGTATTTT; cdr3_aa: CASSRPGGRTDTQYF; d_call: TRBD2; cdr3_length: 15; v_call: TRBV7-9; j_call: TRBJ2-3; clone_size: NA
cdr3_nt: TGTGCCAGCAGGACAAAATCGGGAGCTCCGGATACGCAGTATTTT; cdr3_aa: CASRTKSGAPDTQYF; d_call: NA; cdr3_length: 15; v_call: TRBV7-9; j_call: TRBJ2-3; clone_size: once
cdr3_nt: TGTGCCAGCAGCCACAGCGGGGGGCTCACAGATACGCAGTATTTT; cdr3_aa: CASSHSGGLTDTQYF; d_call: TRBD2; cdr3_length: 15; v_call: TRBV7-8; j_call: TRBJ2-3; clone_size: few
cdr3_nt: TGTGCCAGCAGCTTAGTGGAGACCGGGGAGCTGTTTTTT; cdr3_aa: CASSLVETGELFF; d_call: NA; cdr3_length: 13; v_call: TRBV7-2; j_call: TRBJ2-2; clone_size: few
cdr3_nt: TGTGCCAGCAGTGCAGGGATAGGAGAGACCCAGTACTTC; cdr3_aa: CASSAGIGETQYF; d_call: NA; cdr3_length: 13; v_call: TRBV28; j_call: TRBJ2-5; clone_size: NA
cdr3_nt: TGCGCCAGCAGGATAAGCTCGGGGACTGAAGCTTTCTTT; cdr3_aa: CASRISSGTEAFF; d_call: NA; cdr3_length: 13; v_call: TRBV5-1; j_call: TRBJ1-1; clone_size: few
cdr3_nt: TGTGCCAGCAGCGAACAAACAGGGGGCCAGGAAGCTTTCTTT; cdr3_aa: CASSEQTGGQEAFF; d_call: TRBD1; cdr3_length: 14; v_call: TRBV9; j_call: TRBJ1-1; clone_size: few
cdr3_nt: TGTGCCAGCAGTTACTCTAGCGGAACCCCGAACACCGGGGAGCTGTTTTTT; cdr3_aa: CASSYSSGTPNTGELFF; d_call: NA; cdr3_length: 17; v_call: TRBV6-5; j_call: TRBJ2-2; clone_size: NA
cdr3_nt: TGTGCCAGCAGTTTTTTAGGTGCGGGGGCCCCTCAGCCCCAGCATTTT; cdr3_aa: CASSFLGAGAPQPQHF; d_call: NA; cdr3_length: 16; v_call: TRBV27; j_call: TRBJ1-5; clone_size: NA